The next 23 T cell receptor beta chains were all read from a single sample in a study of vaccination effects on CD4 cells after COVID-19 (dated by TCRdb to the early 2020s). After more than 9 days of culture, CD4+ T cells were isolated with the EasySep CD4+ T cell isolation kit. PCR-confirmed SARS-CoV-2 infection had occurred in convalescent patients between March and December 2020, before the Alpha, Beta and Delta variants emerged in the United States. Two doses of either the BNT162b2 or the mRNA-1273 mRNA SARS-CoV-2 vaccine were administered to participants. Antigen specificity for these receptors is unknown. The method was the immunoSEQ multiplex PCR assay. TCRdb carries this immuneACCESS record with in-frame sequences only. Its versions omit some clonotypes, under half of them owing to an unresolved V gene in the studies checked, with the rest unexplained. This sample lists tens of thousands of clones; over 60% were detected once. The leading ten clones occupy 5% to 6.5% of the sample.

The specimen comprised CD4+ T cells from PBMCs cultured without peptide, sampled after COVID-19 vaccination. These receptors originate from a human donor who had a prior SARS-CoV-2 infection.

V is TRBV6-5 and J is TRBJ1-6, with D uncertain. Trimming pared 6 bases from V and 10 bases from J, leaving 16 bases between. CDR3 length equals 14 residues. CDR1 is MNHEY and CDR2 is SVGAGI in the germline V gene. This CDR3 is CASSRTVVMSPLHF. Written as DNA, the CDR3 is TGTGCCAGCAGCAGGACCGTTGTTATGTCACCCCTCCACTTT.

The genes are TRBV27 and TRBJ1-1; D is unclear. Between the trimmed V and J ends, which lost 3 bases and 1 base, there was a span of 6 bases. The CDR3 has 13 residues. The germline V gene has CDR1 MNHEY and CDR2 SMNVEV (reference sequence). CDR3 protein: CASSFNRNTEAFF. The CDR3, as DNA: TGTGCCAGCAGTTTTAACAGGAACACTGAAGCTTTCTTT.

This sequence joins TRBV24-1 and TRBJ1-2, with no clear D. This CDR3 is built from 11 residues. Trimming cost V 3 bases and J 8 bases, with 6 bases left between them. Germline CDR1 is KGHDR and CDR2 is SFDVKD. The CDR3 region is CATSDPGGYTF. The CDR3 nucleotides read TGTGCCACCAGTGATCCCGGGGGCTACACCTTC.

The V gene is TRBV6-1, the J gene TRBJ2-7, with D tentatively TRBD1 (6 bases). Germline assignment: CDR1 MNHNS and CDR2 SASEGT. The CDR3 sequence is 15 residues long. The V gene lost 3 bases and the J gene lost 1 base, with 13 bases spanning the gap. Here the CDR3 DNA reads TGTGCCAGCAGTGAGGGGGCAGGGAGATCCTACGAGCAGTACTTC. Translated, it gives CASSEGAGRSYEQYF.

This clone was seen only a few times. This chain links TRBV3-1 (or the pseudogene TRBV3-2) with TRBJ2-1, with 10 bases aligning to TRBD1. The CDR3 totals 14 residues. Germline CDR1 is LGHDT and CDR2 is YNNKEL (reference sequence). V dropped 3 bases and J dropped 8; count of bases not matched to a gene: 4. The CDR3 region has the DNA TGTGCCAGCAGCCAGACCGGGACAGGGGATGAGCAGTTCTTC. Translated: CASSQTGTGDEQFF.

The genes are TRBV7-6 and TRBJ2-5; 8 bases agree with TRBD2. Germline trimming cut 5 bases from V and 9 bases from J; bases unmatched to any gene: 8. The germline V gene has CDR1 SGHVS and CDR2 FNYEAQ. The CDR3 is 13 amino acids. In DNA form, the CDR3 reads TGTGCCAGCAGCGGACTAGCACGTGGCGCCCAGTACTTC. Its protein is CASSGLARGAQYF. Combining the CDR3 with reference TRBV7-6 and TRBJ2-5 gives the whole variable domain GAGVSQSPRYKVTKRGQDVALRCDPISGHVSLYWYRQALGQGPEFLTYFNYEAQQDKSGLPNDRFSAERPEGSISTLTIQRTEQRDSAMYRCASSGLARGAQYFGPGTRLLVL.

This clone occurred a few times. CDR3 loop: CASGSERVQPQHF. In nucleotides, the CDR3 is TGTGCTAGTGGTTCAGAAAGGGTCCAGCCCCAGCATTTT. This sequence joins TRBV12-5 and TRBJ1-5; D is undetermined. V was pared by 4 bases and J by 7 bases, with 11 bases between. Germline V gene sequence: CDR1 LGHNT, CDR2 FRNRAP. The CDR3 sequence is 13 residues long.

The V and J genes are TRBV5-1 and TRBJ1-1, with 8 bases lining up with TRBD1. This CDR3 has 15 amino acids. Germline lookup yields CDR1 SGHRS and CDR2 YFSETQ. The V gene end was trimmed by 0 bases and the J gene end by 5 bases; junction bases not matched to a gene: 6. Here the CDR3 DNA reads TGCGCCAGCAGCTTGGGGCAGGGGGCGAAGACTGAAGCTTTCTTT. This sequence encodes CASSLGQGAKTEAFF.

The chain carries TRBV7-2 and TRBJ1-6, with D unclear. The V and J ends lost 1 base and 7 bases respectively, with 8 bases between them. Looked up from germline, CDR1 is SGHTA and CDR2 is FQGNSA. The CDR3 has 14 residues. CDR3 bases: TGTGCCAGCAGCTTAGTTGGGTCGAATTCACCCCTCCACTTT. This sequence encodes CASSLVGSNSPLHF.

The rearrangement uses TRBV5-5 and TRBJ1-6; D gene ambiguous. The CDR3 has 16 residues. Trimming pared 1 base from V and 7 bases from J, leaving 15 bases between. Per germline, CDR1 SGHKS and CDR2 YYEKEE (reference sequence). The CDR3 spells CASSLSGVIGNSPLHF. In DNA form, the CDR3 reads TGTGCCAGCAGCTTGAGCGGGGTGATCGGGAATTCACCCCTCCACTTT.

The chain joins TRBV4-2 to TRBJ2-2; D call uncertain. The germline V gene has CDR1 LGHNA and CDR2 YNFKEQ. The CDR3 contains 15 residues. The germline V and J ends were trimmed by 0 bases and 4 bases, with 9 bases remaining between them. The CDR3 sequence is CASSQDSVGTGELFF. CDR3 sequence (DNA): TGTGCCAGCAGCCAAGACTCGGTGGGCACCGGGGAGCTGTTTTTT.

This chain uses TRBV2 with TRBJ2-2; D call uncertain. Germline assignment: CDR1 SNHLY and CDR2 FYNNEI. V was cut by 2 bases and J by 5 bases, with 18 bases left in between. This CDR3 has 17 residues. The DNA for the CDR3 is TGTGCCAGCAGTGAACGAGTATCCCACCCTGGTACCGGGGAGCTGTTTTTT. Translated: CASSERVSHPGTGELFF.

This chain links TRBV4-1 with TRBJ2-7; TRBD1 matches at 10 bases. The J segment lost 3 bases and the V segment lost 3 bases, leaving 2 bases of the junction unmatched. Germline values: CDR1 MGHRA, CDR2 YSYEKL. CDR3 length equals 14 residues. The CDR3: CASSHRDRGYEQYF. CDR3 sequence (DNA): TGCGCCAGCAGCCACCGGGACAGGGGCTACGAGCAGTACTTC.

This chain joins TRBV7-9 and TRBJ2-5, with a possible D match to TRBD2 (7 bases). The CDR3 has 13 amino acids. Trimming removed 8 bases from V and 4 bases from J, with 14 bases in between. In germline, CDR1 is SEHNR, CDR2 FQNEAQ (reference sequence). CDR3 protein: CASSPGGLETQYF. CDR3 DNA: TGTGCCAGCTCTCCGGGGGGCTTAGAGACCCAGTACTTC.

The chain recombines TRBV27 with TRBJ1-1; 10 nucleotides line up with TRBD1. The junction had 9 bases not matched to a gene; V was cut back by 7 bases and J by 4 bases. CDR1 is MNHEY and CDR2 is SMNVEV in the germline V gene (reference sequence). This CDR3 contains 15 residues. Here the CDR3 DNA reads TGTGCCAGCAAAAAGGACAGGGGGGGGGTCACTGAAGCTTTCTTT. This translates into CASKKDRGGVTEAFF.

The V and J genes are TRBV6-5 and TRBJ2-2; D ambiguous. V shed 6 bases and J shed 0 bases, with 11 bases lying between them. CDR1 and CDR2 from the germline V gene are MNHEY and SVGAGI. The CDR3 is made up of 15 amino acids. The CDR3 region has the DNA TGTGCCAGCAGCCTAAACCAGCCGAACACCGGGGAGCTGTTTTTT. Translated: CASSLNQPNTGELFF.

The chain joins TRBV11-3 to TRBJ1-2; 8 bases align to TRBD1. With V trimmed by 3 bases and J by 7 bases, 4 bases remained unmatched. This CDR3 has 13 amino acids. Germline V gene lookup returns CDR1 SGHNT and CDR2 YENEEA. This CDR3 is CASSLQGTGGYTF. CDR3 sequence (DNA): TGTGCCAGCAGCTTGCAGGGGACAGGTGGCTACACCTTC.

CDR3 coding DNA: TGTGCCATAAAGACGTTCTCTGGGGCCAACGTCCTGACTTTC. Encoded protein: CAIKTFSGANVLTF. The chain has TRBV30 and TRBJ2-6, with D unclear. The V end lost 8 bases, the J end lost 0 bases, and 11 bases lay between the germline ends. The CDR3 is made up of 14 amino acids. Germline values: CDR1 GTSNPN, CDR2 SVGIG (reference sequence).

This sequence joins TRBV6-5 and TRBJ2-6; D is uncertain. Between the trimmed V and J ends, which lost 4 bases and 2 bases, there was a span of 6 bases. Germline loops: CDR1 MNHEY, CDR2 SVGAGI. CDR3 size: 14 residues. CDR3 residues: CASSSPAGANVLTF. DNA for the CDR3: TGTGCCAGCAGTTCACCGGCTGGGGCCAACGTCCTGACTTTC.

The chain recombines TRBV7-2 with TRBJ2-5; D call uncertain. CDR3 length: 15 amino acids. V lost 1 base and J 3 bases, leaving 12 bases between the germline ends. Germline V gives CDR1 SGHTA, CDR2 FQGNSA. CDR3 sequence: CASSLGPVREETQYF. In DNA, the CDR3 is TGTGCCAGCAGCTTAGGCCCGGTCCGTGAAGAGACCCAGTACTTC.

The sample holds one count of this clone. V is TRBV2 and J is TRBJ2-5; 9 nucleotides line up with TRBD2. The germline gives CDR1 SNHLY, CDR2 FYNNEI. V shed 6 bases, J shed 2 bases, and the junction held 1 base outside the gene matches. This CDR3 spans 13 amino acids. As DNA, the CDR3 is TGTGCCAGCAGCGGACTAGCGCAAGAGACCCAGTACTTC. This sequence encodes CASSGLAQETQYF.

The V and J genes are TRBV5-1 and TRBJ2-1; D may be TRBD1 (6 bases). The CDR3 sequence is 15 residues long. Germline values: CDR1 SGHRS, CDR2 YFSETQ. Trimming cost V 7 bases and J 3 bases, with 17 bases left between them. CDR3 nucleotides: TGCGCCAGCGCCCAGCAGGGGCTGAACTACAATGAGCAGTTCTTC. Translating it yields CASAQQGLNYNEQFF.

The rearrangement uses TRBV7-8 and TRBJ2-1; maybe TRBD2 (6 bases). The CDR3 is 18 residues long. The germline V and J ends were trimmed by 5 bases and 0 bases, with 20 bases remaining between them. Per the germline V gene, CDR1 is SGHVS and CDR2 is FQNEAQ. This chain's CDR3 is CASSPVVAGLSSYNEQFF. CDR3 bases: TGTGCCAGCAGCCCGGTAGTGGCGGGATTAAGCTCCTACAATGAGCAGTTCTTC.